The clone carrying this T cell receptor beta chain was observed once. Sequencing was performed with immunoSEQ multiplex PCR; in TCRdb, only in-frame clones are kept and a portion is missing. The profile shows 2,500,000 or so clones, roughly 93% of them singletons. CDR1 SNHLY and CDR2 FYNNEI come from the germline V gene. The ends were cut back, 4 bases at V and 12 bases at J, with 12 bases in the middle. The CDR3 is 11 amino acids. This record belongs to a study of shared clonotypes between healthy human individuals. The origin of this receptor is a man aged 18-30 years in good health. Some clones in this sample may be carry-over from other donors' samples. The gene calls are TRBV2 and TRBJ1-1; D is uncertain. The sample was naive CD4+ T cells from PBMCs. Subset denoted: CD45RA+ positively selected. DNA for the CDR3: TGTGCCAGCAGTGGAGGGCCTATAACTTTCTTT. This encodes CASSGGPITFF.